The T cell receptor (beta chain) described here comes from a study of CD8 T cells in ankylosing spondylitis. This clonotype occurred a few times. The antigen is not known. Overall study findings and caveats: A subset of motif variants has previously been described in the synovial fluid and blood of reactive arthritis. Significantly higher representation of disease-linked clones was reported for matched ankylosing spondylitis synovial fluid.

A single record per CDR3 protein comes from TCRdb applying MiXCR to the 5' RACE reads. The table lists just over 350,000 distinct CDR3 sequences, approximately 22% of them singletons. The CDR3 sequence is 13 residues long. V was trimmed by 4 bases and J by 4 bases, leaving 9 bases between them. The germline V gene has CDR1 MNHNS and CDR2 SASEGT. The chain recombines TRBV6-1 with TRBJ2-3, with D maybe TRBD2 (6 bases). The receptor was isolated from a male donor with ankylosing spondylitis or in good health (not recorded which). The specimen sequenced was blood, either unsorted or a sorted T cell fraction (not recorded which). For the CDR3, the DNA is TGTGCCAGCAGTGCAGTAGCGGCAGATACGCAGTATTTT. The encoded protein is CASSAVAADTQYF.